The T cell receptor beta chain described here comes from a study of technical replicates of blood from a few donors (dated by TCRdb to between 2016 and 2019). Regarding this clone: Its recognized antigen is unknown. Per-base quality was not reported, and no clone a single base away is much larger than it.

There are 13 amino acids in the CDR3, from cysteine to phenylalanine inclusive. Here the CDR3 DNA is all that survives: 39 bases in frame from base 1. The germline V end is reduced by 2 bases and the J end by 5 bases; junction bases left unmatched: 1. CDR1 and CDR2, per the germline V gene, are MGHRA and YSYEKL. Receptor libraries were prepared by the immunoSEQ multiplex PCR assay. In TCRdb, the immuneACCESS table is reduced to in-frame sequences with V and J assigned. These tables do not hold every clone; where another copy was compared, an unresolved V gene accounts for under half, and the others remain unexplained. Across this sample there are over 25,000 clones, with roughly nine tenths seen only once. Clones ranked in the top ten supply under 5% of the sample.

The sample comprised PBMCs. The TCR comes from a human donor in good health. Some clones in this sample may be carry-over from other donors' samples. In this chain, TRBV4-1 is recombined with TRBJ2-7; 9 central bases correspond to TRBD1. Read as DNA, the sequence is TGCGCCAGCAGCCAAAGACAGGGGGACGAGCAGTACTTC. The translation is CASSQRQGDEQYF.